The rows below give T cell receptor beta chains drawn from one sample of a study of CXCR3-negative and CXCR3-positive naive CD8 T cells. With the 5' RACE reads reprocessed, TCRdb shows one record per CDR3 protein and no DNA. The sample includes some 130,000 distinct CDR3 sequences. Sequencing used naive CXCR3- CD8+ T cells from blood. These receptors came from a human donor in good health. Some clones in this sample may be carry-over from other donors' samples. CDR3s include the opening cysteine and the closing phenylalanine or tryptophan.

TRBV7-9,TRBJ2-7,CASSLVEYEQYF
TRBV12-3/TRBV12-4,TRBJ1-2,CASSSAALQGTYGYTF
TRBV7-8,TRBJ2-1,CARSYLISGGNEQFF
TRBV10-3,TRBJ2-7,CAISPGGEQSSYEQYF
TRBV28,TRBJ1-4,CASREGRSSEKLFF
TRBV28,TRBJ2-3,CASSFGMGASDTQYF
TRBV29-1,TRBJ2-4,CSVEEAGAIAKNIQYF
TRBV12-3/TRBV12-4,TRBJ1-3,CASTDILDSKRGNTIYF
TRBV30,TRBJ2-1,CAWSVISEQFF
TRBV6-5,TRBJ2-2,CASRPPPTGELFF
TRBV28,TRBJ2-1,CASSLSKSGGSYNEQFF
TRBV18,TRBJ2-2,CASSPPGLADSGELFF
TRBV2,TRBJ2-7,CASSEAGYLLEQYF
TRBV28,TRBJ2-7,CASSSHPTSFPPGEQYF
TRBV7-9,TRBJ2-5,CASSPRQGARQETQYF
TRBV7-3,TRBJ2-5,CASSSTGQGAAETQYF
TRBV29-1,TRBJ2-7,CSVGGRHTGGLTYEQYF
TRBV10-3,TRBJ2-7,CAISEPGQGTSSYEQYF
TRBV12-3/TRBV12-4,TRBJ2-3,CASKGGPITDTQYF
TRBV7-2,TRBJ1-2,CASTLWGAELNGYTF
TRBV29-1,TRBJ2-2,CSAPEAETNTGELFF
TRBV10-2,TRBJ2-2,CASSETRDTSNTGELFF
TRBV5-6,TRBJ2-1,CASSLGGSEFF
TRBV2,TRBJ2-1,CASSEILAGVGNEQFF
TRBV9,TRBJ2-7,CASSRGGGAAYEQYF
TRBV7-9,TRBJ2-5,CASSLSIRETQYF
TRBV12-3/TRBV12-4,TRBJ2-2,CASSYRGRGTGELFF
TRBV20-1,TRBJ2-7,CSARVGGVRYEQYF
TRBV6-6,TRBJ2-3,CASRKLAATSTDTQYF
TRBV7-9,TRBJ1-3,CASSYDSWSGNTIYF
TRBV12-3/TRBV12-4,TRBJ1-2,CASSPRGSGPDYGYTF
TRBV7-6,TRBJ2-2,CASSLLVTNTGELFF
TRBV29-1,TRBJ2-1,CSVARTEVYNEQFF
TRBV7-9,TRBJ2-1,CASSLVGQGPYNEQFF
TRBV6-2/TRBV6-3,TRBJ2-2,CASSYGSSTASGELFF
TRBV6-2/TRBV6-3,TRBJ2-5,CASSELLAGGLETQYF
TRBV7-9,TRBJ1-1,CASSRGLGLNTEAFF
TRBV27,TRBJ2-3,CASSALAGGPSTDTQYF
TRBV5-1,TRBJ2-7,CASSLAGMGAYEQYF
TRBV27,TRBJ2-1,CASTFGGPYNEQFF
TRBV7-9,TRBJ2-1,CASSLTRRYNEQFF
TRBV20-1,TRBJ2-1,CSAVGLADNEQFF
TRBV5-5,TRBJ2-1,CASSWREGDYNEQFF
TRBV5-5,TRBJ2-1,CASRPGTGYNEQFF
TRBV29-1,TRBJ2-5,CSVEAGGNQETQYF
TRBV6-2/TRBV6-3,TRBJ2-1,CASRVPNEQFF
TRBV29-1,TRBJ2-1,CSVEAGSKLYNEQFF
TRBV29-1,TRBJ2-2,CSVSVAAGELFF